This is a list of T cell receptor beta chains from one sample in a study of Ad26.COV2.S vaccination and SARS-CoV-2 variants. Clones were sequenced by immunoSEQ multiplex PCR, and TCRdb holds only the in-frame ones, with some missing. This sample has about 680,000 clones; 89% occur once, and the top ten carry about 1.5%. Sample: peripheral blood, taken in a trial of Ad26.COV2.S vaccine versus placebo. The receptors come from a person aged 18-65 years who received the Ad26.COV2.S COVID-19 vaccine or a placebo. CDR3s include the opening cysteine and the closing phenylalanine or tryptophan. Each record gives: D gene, V gene, clone size, J gene, CDR3 protein, CDR3 DNA. The D gene is left open where the match is weak. Where a row states a size, it is once, few, many or the class of an expanded clone; other rows omit it.

>-|TRBV4-3|few|TRBJ1-5
CASSHTENQPQHF
TGCGCCAGCAGCCATACAGAGAATCAGCCCCAGCATTTT
>-|TRBV12-3/TRBV12-4|-|TRBJ1-2
CASSLGRGSGYTF
TGTGCCAGCAGTTTAGGCAGGGGCTCTGGCTACACCTTC
>TRBD1|TRBV5-8|-|TRBJ2-1
CASSSRDRGRYEQFF
TGTGCCAGCAGCTCCCGGGACAGGGGGCGATATGAGCAGTTCTTC
>-|TRBV27|-|TRBJ1-1
CASRPLGLNTEAFF
TGTGCCAGCAGACCCCTGGGACTGAACACTGAAGCTTTCTTT
>-|TRBV4-3|-|TRBJ2-2
CASSQDHRASGELFF
TGCGCCAGCAGCCAAGATCATCGCGCATCCGGGGAGCTGTTTTTT
>-|TRBV6-1|-|TRBJ2-7
CASSEDRQVKRGEQYF
TGTGCCAGCAGTGAAGATCGACAGGTAAAGCGCGGGGAGCAGTACTTC
>TRBD2|TRBV5-1|-|TRBJ2-1
CASSRTTSGSPNEQFF
TGCGCCAGCAGCCGCACGACTAGCGGGAGTCCCAATGAGCAGTTCTTC
>-|TRBV7-2|-|TRBJ1-1
CASSMGLPNTEAFF
TGTGCCAGCAGTATGGGACTACCGAACACTGAAGCTTTCTTT
>-|TRBV6-2/TRBV6-3|-|TRBJ2-1
CASSPQNRYLNEQFF
TGTGCCAGCAGTCCCCAAAACCGGTACCTCAATGAGCAGTTCTTC
>-|TRBV9|once|TRBJ1-3
CASSVALDNSGNTIYF
TGTGCCAGCAGCGTAGCCCTGGACAACTCTGGAAACACCATATATTTT
>TRBD1|TRBV6-5|-|TRBJ1-2
CASLTGTAYGYTF
TGTGCCAGCCTGACCGGGACAGCTTATGGCTACACCTTC
>-|TRBV29-1|-|TRBJ1-3
CSVGDGSSGNTIYF
TGCAGCGTAGGGGACGGGAGCTCTGGAAACACCATATATTTT
>-|TRBV30|-|TRBJ2-3
CAWTPSSTDTQYF
TGTGCCTGGACCCCATCTAGCACAGATACGCAGTATTTT
>TRBD1|TRBV18|-|TRBJ2-5
CASSPITGAETQYF
TGTGCCAGCTCACCGATCACAGGGGCTGAGACCCAGTACTTC
>TRBD1|TRBV18|-|TRBJ1-3
CASSPGQGFTGNTIYF
TGTGCCAGCTCACCTGGACAGGGATTTACTGGAAACACCATATATTTT
>TRBD2|TRBV11-1|-|TRBJ2-1
CASRLAGGNEQFF
TGTGCCAGCAGACTAGCGGGAGGCAATGAGCAGTTCTTC
>-|TRBV7-3|-|TRBJ1-1
CASSLGAGTEAFF
TGTGCCAGCAGCTTGGGGGCGGGCACTGAAGCTTTCTTT
>-|TRBV19|-|TRBJ2-6
CASSIQGVPGANVLTF
TGTGCCAGTAGTATCCAAGGGGTCCCTGGGGCCAACGTCCTGACTTTC
>TRBD1|TRBV30|-|TRBJ1-2
CAWSAQQGADGYTF
TGTGCCTGGAGTGCCCAACAGGGGGCAGATGGCTACACCTTC
>-|TRBV3-1/TRBV3-2|-|TRBJ1-5
CASSQDLGSNQPQHF
TGTGCCAGCAGCCAAGATTTAGGGAGCAATCAGCCCCAGCATTTT
>TRBD2|TRBV5-6|-|TRBJ2-5
CASSLAGVAETQYF
TGTGCCAGCAGCTTAGCGGGAGTTGCAGAGACCCAGTACTTC
>-|TRBV7-9|-|TRBJ1-1
CASSFQGITEAFF
TGTGCCAGCAGCTTCCAGGGGATCACTGAAGCTTTCTTT
>TRBD2|TRBV19|-|TRBJ2-5
CASSIVSGGETQYF
TGTGCCAGTAGTATAGTTAGCGGGGGAGAGACCCAGTACTTC
>-|TRBV5-5|-|TRBJ1-1
CASSFRPGALNTEAFF
TGTGCCAGCAGCTTTAGGCCAGGAGCGCTTAACACTGAAGCTTTCTTT
>-|TRBV19|-|TRBJ2-7
CASSIDVRSLTYEQYF
TGTGCCAGTAGTATAGATGTACGGTCCTTAACCTACGAGCAGTACTTC
>-|TRBV18|-|TRBJ1-1
CASSPPGMNTEAFF
TGTGCCAGCTCACCACCCGGGATGAACACTGAAGCTTTCTTT
>-|TRBV10-1|-|TRBJ2-7
CASSEHRAASYEQYF
TGCGCCAGCAGTGAGCACAGAGCCGCCTCCTACGAGCAGTACTTC
>-|TRBV3-1/TRBV3-2|-|TRBJ2-7
CASSREYYEQYF
TGTGCCAGCAGCCGAGAATACTACGAGCAGTACTTC
>-|TRBV7-9|-|TRBJ2-2
CASSLARGFPGELFF
TGTGCCAGCAGCTTAGCGAGGGGGTTCCCCGGGGAGCTGTTTTTT
>TRBD2|TRBV7-2|once|TRBJ2-7
CASSLSRLAFSYEQYF
TGTGCCAGCAGCTTAAGCCGACTAGCGTTCTCCTACGAGCAGTACTTC
>TRBD1|TRBV6-5|-|TRBJ2-7
CASIPRDRAFEQYF
TGTGCCAGCATTCCGAGGGACAGGGCTTTCGAGCAGTACTTC
>TRBD1|TRBV7-9|-|TRBJ2-7
CASSQGAGLISYEQYF
TGTGCCAGCAGCCAGGGGGCAGGGCTTATCTCCTACGAGCAGTACTTC
>-|TRBV2|once|TRBJ2-5
CASRDDRTQGAQYF
TGTGCCAGCAGGGACGACAGGACCCAAGGGGCCCAGTACTTC
>TRBD1|TRBV15|-|TRBJ1-1
CATSRRQGLSFF
TGTGCCACCAGCAGAAGACAGGGATTATCTTTCTTT
>-|TRBV29-1|-|TRBJ1-2
CSVDETGTGYGYTF
TGCAGCGTTGATGAGACCGGGACTGGATATGGCTACACCTTC
>TRBD1|TRBV7-2|-|TRBJ2-7
CASSLMAGGFYEQYF
TGTGCCAGCAGCTTAATGGCAGGGGGATTTTACGAGCAGTACTTC
>-|TRBV30|-|TRBJ2-7
CAWGPPGTRNEQYF
TGTGCCTGGGGTCCTCCCGGGACCCGAAACGAGCAGTACTTC
>-|TRBV11-2|-|TRBJ1-3
CASSLAGADGNTIYF
TGTGCCAGCAGCTTAGCGGGGGCCGACGGAAACACCATATATTTT
>-|TRBV7-6|-|TRBJ2-1
CASTRSRDWLDNEQFF
TGTGCCAGCACCAGGTCCCGGGACTGGCTAGACAATGAGCAGTTCTTC
>TRBD2|TRBV6-5|-|TRBJ2-1
CASPKDGGGVNEQFF
TGTGCCAGCCCGAAGGACGGCGGGGGGGTTAATGAGCAGTTCTTC
>TRBD2|TRBV18|-|TRBJ2-5
CASSPLAGGPPAQYF
TGTGCCAGCTCACCCCTAGCGGGGGGACCCCCGGCCCAGTACTTC
>TRBD1|TRBV11-2|once|TRBJ2-7
CASSLRGITYEQYF
TGTGCCAGCAGTCTCAGGGGGATTACCTACGAGCAGTACTTC